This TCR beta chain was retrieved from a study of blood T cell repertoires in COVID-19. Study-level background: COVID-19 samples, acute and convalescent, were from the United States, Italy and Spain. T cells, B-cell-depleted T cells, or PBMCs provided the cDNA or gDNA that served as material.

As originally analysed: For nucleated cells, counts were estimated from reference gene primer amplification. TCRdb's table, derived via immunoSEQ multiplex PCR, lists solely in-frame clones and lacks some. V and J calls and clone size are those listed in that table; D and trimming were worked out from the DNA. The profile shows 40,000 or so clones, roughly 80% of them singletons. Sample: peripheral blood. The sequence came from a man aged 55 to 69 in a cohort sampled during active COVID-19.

Here the CDR3 DNA reads TGTGCCAGCTGGGCGGGGCTAGCGGGCACCTACGAGCAGTACTTC. Translation: CASWAGLAGTYEQYF. The chain is built from TRBV25-1 and TRBJ2-7; 8 nucleotides match TRBD2. This CDR3 has 15 residues. The germline gives CDR1 MGHDK, CDR2 SYGVNS. With 8 bases clipped from V and 2 bases from J, the junction kept 11 bases outside the gene matches.